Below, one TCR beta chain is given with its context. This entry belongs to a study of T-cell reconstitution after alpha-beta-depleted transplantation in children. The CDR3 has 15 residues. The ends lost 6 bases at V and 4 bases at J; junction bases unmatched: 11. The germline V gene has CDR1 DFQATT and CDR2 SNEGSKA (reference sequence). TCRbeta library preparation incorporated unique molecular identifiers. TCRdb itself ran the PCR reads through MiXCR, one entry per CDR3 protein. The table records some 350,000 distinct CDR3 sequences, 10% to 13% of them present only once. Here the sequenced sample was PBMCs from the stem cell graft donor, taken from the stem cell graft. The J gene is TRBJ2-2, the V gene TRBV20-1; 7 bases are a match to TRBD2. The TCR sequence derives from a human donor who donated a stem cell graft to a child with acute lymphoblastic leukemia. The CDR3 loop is CSAKRASGSTGELFF. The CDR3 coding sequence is TGCAGTGCGAAACGCGCTAGCGGTTCCACCGGGGAGCTGTTTTTT.